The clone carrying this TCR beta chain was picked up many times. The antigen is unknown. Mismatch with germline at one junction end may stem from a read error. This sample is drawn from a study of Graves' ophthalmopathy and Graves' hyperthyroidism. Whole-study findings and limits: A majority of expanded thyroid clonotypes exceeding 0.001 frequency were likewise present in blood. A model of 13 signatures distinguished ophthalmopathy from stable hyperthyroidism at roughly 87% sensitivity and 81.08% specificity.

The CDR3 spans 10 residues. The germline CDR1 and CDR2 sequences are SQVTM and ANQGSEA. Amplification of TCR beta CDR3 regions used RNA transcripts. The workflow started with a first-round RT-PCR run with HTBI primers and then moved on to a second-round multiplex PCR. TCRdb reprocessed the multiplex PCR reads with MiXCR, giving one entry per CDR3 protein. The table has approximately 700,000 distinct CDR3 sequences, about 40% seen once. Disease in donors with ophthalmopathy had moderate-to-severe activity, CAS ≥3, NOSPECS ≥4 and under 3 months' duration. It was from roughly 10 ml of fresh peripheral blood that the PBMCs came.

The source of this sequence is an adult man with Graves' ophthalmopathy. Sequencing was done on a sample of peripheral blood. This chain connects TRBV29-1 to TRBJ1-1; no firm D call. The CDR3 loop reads CSASSSGVEF. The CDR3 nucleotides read TGCAGCGCTTCCTCGTCCGGAGTTGAATTT.